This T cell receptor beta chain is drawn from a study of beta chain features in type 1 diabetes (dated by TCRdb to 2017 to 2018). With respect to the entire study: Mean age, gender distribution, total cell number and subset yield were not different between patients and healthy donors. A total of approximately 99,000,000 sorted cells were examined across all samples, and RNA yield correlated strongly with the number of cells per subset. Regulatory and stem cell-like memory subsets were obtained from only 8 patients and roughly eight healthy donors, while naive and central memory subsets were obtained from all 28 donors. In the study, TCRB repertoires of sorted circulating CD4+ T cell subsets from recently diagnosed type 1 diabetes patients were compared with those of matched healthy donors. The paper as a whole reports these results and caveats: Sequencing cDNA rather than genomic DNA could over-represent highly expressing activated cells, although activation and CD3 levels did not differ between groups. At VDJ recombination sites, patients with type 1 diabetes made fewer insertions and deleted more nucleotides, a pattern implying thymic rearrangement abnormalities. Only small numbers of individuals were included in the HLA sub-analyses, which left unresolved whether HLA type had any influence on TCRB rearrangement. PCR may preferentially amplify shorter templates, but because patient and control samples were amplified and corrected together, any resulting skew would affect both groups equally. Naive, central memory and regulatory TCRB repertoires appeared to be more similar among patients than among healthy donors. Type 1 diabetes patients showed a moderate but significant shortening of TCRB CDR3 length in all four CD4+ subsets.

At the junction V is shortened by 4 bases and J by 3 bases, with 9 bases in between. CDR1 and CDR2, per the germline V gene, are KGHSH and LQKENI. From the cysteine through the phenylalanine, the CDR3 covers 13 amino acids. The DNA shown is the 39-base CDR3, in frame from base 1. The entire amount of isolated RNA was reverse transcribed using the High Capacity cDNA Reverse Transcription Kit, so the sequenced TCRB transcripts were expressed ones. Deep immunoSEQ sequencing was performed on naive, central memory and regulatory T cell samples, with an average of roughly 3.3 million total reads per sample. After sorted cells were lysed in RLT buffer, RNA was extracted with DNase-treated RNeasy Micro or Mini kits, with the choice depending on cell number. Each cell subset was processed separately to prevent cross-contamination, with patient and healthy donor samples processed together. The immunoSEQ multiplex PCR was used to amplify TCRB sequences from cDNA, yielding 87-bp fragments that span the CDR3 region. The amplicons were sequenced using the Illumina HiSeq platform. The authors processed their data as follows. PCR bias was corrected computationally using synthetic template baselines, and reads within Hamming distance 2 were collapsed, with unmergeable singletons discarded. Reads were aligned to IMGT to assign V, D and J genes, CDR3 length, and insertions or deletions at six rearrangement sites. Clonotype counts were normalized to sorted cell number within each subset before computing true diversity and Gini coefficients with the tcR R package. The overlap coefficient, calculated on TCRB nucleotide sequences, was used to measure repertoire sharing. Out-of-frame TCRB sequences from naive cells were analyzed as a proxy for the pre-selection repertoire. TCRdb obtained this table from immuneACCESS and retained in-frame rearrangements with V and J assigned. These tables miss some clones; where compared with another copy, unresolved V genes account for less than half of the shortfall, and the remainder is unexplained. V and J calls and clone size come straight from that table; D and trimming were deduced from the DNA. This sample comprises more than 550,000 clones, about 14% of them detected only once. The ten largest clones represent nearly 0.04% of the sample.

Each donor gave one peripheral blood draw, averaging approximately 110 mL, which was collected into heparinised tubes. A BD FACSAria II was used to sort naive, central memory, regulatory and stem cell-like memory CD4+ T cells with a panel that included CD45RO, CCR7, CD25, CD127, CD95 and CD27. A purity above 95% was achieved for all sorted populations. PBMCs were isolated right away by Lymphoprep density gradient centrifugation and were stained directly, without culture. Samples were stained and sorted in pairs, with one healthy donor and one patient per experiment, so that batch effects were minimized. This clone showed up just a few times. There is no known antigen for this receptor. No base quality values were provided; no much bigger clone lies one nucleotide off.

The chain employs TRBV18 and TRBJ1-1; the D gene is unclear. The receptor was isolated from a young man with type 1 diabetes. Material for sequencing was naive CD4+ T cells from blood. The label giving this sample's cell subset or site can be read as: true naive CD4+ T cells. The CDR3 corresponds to CASSQGADTEAFF. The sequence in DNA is TGTGCCAGCTCACAGGGAGCAGACACTGAAGCTTTCTTT.